This T cell receptor (beta chain) is drawn from a study of OX40 agonist ivuxolimab in advanced cancers. Study information: The dose-escalation cohort was approximately 84% male, with a mean age of around 54 years, ranging roughly 20 to 90. Study results and caveats: Averaged across samples, CD8+ T cells carried more expanded clones than CD4+ did.

In germline, CDR1 is KGHSH, CDR2 LQKENI. V was pared by 4 bases and J by 6 bases, with 4 bases of the junction left unmatched. CDR3 length: 13 residues. This clone has just a few counts. Its specificity is unknown. The assay was immunoSEQ multiplex PCR, and TCRdb's table has in-frame clones only and misses some. The repertoire holds 95,000 to 150,000 clones, with around 93% as singletons. Sequencing was performed on CD4+ or CD8+ T cells sorted from blood, taken in a trial of the OX40 agonist ivuxolimab. This receptor was taken from an adult with an advanced solid tumor such as melanoma, head and neck, liver or kidney cancer. The rearrangement links TRBV18 to TRBJ1-2, with 8 bases that match TRBD1. The CDR3 sequence is CASSRDRSDGYTF. The CDR3 region has the DNA TGTGCCAGCTCACGGGACAGGTCGGATGGCTACACCTTC.